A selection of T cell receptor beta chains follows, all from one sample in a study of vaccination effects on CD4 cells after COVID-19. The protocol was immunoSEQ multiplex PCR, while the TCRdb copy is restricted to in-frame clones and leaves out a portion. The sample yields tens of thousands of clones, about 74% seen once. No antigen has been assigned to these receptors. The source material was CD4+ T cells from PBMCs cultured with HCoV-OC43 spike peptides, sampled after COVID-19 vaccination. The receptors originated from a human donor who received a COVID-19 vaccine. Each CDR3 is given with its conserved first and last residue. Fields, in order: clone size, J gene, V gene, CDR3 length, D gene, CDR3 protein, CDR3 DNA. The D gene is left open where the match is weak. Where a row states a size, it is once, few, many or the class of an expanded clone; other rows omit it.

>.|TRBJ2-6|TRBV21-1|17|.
CASSKVSKNSGANVLTF
TGTGCCAGCAGCAAAGTTAGCAAGAACTCTGGGGCCAACGTCCTGACTTTC
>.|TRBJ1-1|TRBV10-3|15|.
CAISESVAKNTEAFF
TGTGCCATCAGTGAGTCGGTAGCAAAAAACACTGAAGCTTTCTTT
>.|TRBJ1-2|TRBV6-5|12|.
CASEWGGDGYTF
TGTGCCAGCGAATGGGGAGGCGATGGCTACACCTTC
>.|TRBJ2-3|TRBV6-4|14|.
CASSEGVTTDTQYF
TGTGCCAGCAGTGAAGGAGTTACCACAGATACGCAGTATTTT
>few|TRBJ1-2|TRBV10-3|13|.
CAISEVGEYGYTF
TGTGCCATCAGTGAGGTGGGGGAATATGGCTACACCTTC
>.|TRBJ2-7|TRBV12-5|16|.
CASGSPPGTLSYEQYF
TGTGCTAGTGGTTCCCCCCCCGGGACCCTCTCCTACGAGCAGTACTTC
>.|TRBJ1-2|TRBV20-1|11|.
CSAQGSYGYTF
TGCAGTGCTCAGGGGAGCTATGGGTACACCTTC
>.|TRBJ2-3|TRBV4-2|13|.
CASSQRNGDTQYF
TGTGCCAGCAGCCAAAGGAACGGAGATACGCAGTATTTT
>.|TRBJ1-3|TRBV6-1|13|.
CASSEVRGNTIYF
TGTGCCAGCAGTGAAGTGCGGGGAAACACCATATATTTT
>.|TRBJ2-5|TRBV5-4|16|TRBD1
CASSQAGQGAGETQYF
TGTGCCAGCAGCCAGGCGGGGCAGGGGGCGGGGGAGACCCAGTACTTC
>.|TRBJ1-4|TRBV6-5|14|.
CASSYRQGLGKLFF
TGTGCCAGCAGTTACAGGCAGGGATTGGGAAAACTGTTTTTT
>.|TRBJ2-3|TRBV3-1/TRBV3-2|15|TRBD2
CASTARRGGKDTQYF
TGTGCCAGCACCGCTCGGCGGGGGGGCAAAGATACGCAGTATTTT
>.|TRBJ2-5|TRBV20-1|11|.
CSASTKETQYF
TGCAGTGCTAGCACTAAAGAGACCCAGTACTTC
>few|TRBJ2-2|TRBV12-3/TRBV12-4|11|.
CASSLSRELFF
TGTGCCAGCAGTTTATCTAGGGAGCTGTTTTTT
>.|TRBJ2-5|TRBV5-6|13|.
CASSLTRRETQYF
TGTGCCAGCAGCTTGACCCGTAGGGAGACCCAGTACTTC
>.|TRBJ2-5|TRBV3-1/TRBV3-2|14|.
CASSQVGGQETQYF
TGTGCCAGCAGCCAAGTCGGCGGGCAAGAGACCCAGTACTTC
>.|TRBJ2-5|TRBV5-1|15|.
CASSLAAGEAETQYF
TGCGCCAGCAGCTTGGCCGCCGGGGAGGCAGAGACCCAGTACTTC
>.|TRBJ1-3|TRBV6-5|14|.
CASSPDRSSNTIYF
TGTGCCAGCAGCCCCGACAGGTCTTCAAACACCATATATTTT
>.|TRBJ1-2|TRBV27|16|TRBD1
CASSSYRDRGNYGYTF
TGTGCCAGCAGTTCCTACCGGGACAGAGGGAACTATGGCTACACCTTC
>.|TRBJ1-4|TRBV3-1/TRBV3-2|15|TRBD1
CASSQETGPYEKLFF
TGTGCCAGCAGCCAAGAGACAGGGCCTTATGAAAAACTGTTTTTT
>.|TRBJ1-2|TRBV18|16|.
CASSPPSARANYGYTF
TGTGCCAGCTCACCACCGTCGGCGAGAGCTAACTATGGCTACACCTTC
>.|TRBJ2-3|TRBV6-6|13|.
CASSSDSEKRQYF
TGTGCCAGCAGTTCCGATAGCGAGAAGAGGCAGTATTTT
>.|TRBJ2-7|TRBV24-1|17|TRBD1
CATSDHQGDRQSYEQYF
TGTGCCACCAGTGATCACCAGGGGGACAGGCAATCCTACGAGCAGTACTTC
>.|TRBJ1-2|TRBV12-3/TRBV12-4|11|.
CASSLNGGYTF
TGTGCCAGCAGTCTTAATGGTGGCTACACCTTC
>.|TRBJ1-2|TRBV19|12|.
CASTGAGGGYTF
TGTGCCAGTACTGGGGCAGGAGGAGGCTACACCTTC
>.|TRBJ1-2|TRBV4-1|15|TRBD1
CASSHDRDGNYGYTF
TGCGCCAGCAGCCACGACAGGGACGGGAACTATGGCTACACCTTC
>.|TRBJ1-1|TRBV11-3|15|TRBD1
CASSFGGQAVTEAFF
TGTGCCAGCAGCTTTGGGGGACAGGCCGTCACTGAAGCTTTCTTT
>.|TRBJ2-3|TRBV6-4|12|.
CARRKNTDTQYF
TGTGCCCGACGGAAAAACACAGATACGCAGTATTTT
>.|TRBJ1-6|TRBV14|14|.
CASSQESVNSPLHF
TGTGCCAGCAGCCAAGAGTCGGTTAATTCACCCCTCCACTTT
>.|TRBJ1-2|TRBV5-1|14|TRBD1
CASQTGDRDYGYTF
TGCGCCAGCCAAACCGGGGACAGGGACTATGGCTACACCTTC
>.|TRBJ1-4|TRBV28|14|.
CASSRTGNNEKLFF
TGTGCCAGCAGCCGAACAGGCAACAATGAAAAACTGTTTTTT
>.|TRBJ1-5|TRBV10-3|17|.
CAISESLTPASNQPQHF
TGTGCCATCAGTGAGTCCCTCACACCGGCGAGCAATCAGCCCCAGCATTTT
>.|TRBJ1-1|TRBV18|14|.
CASGPSSQNTEAFF
TGTGCCAGTGGACCCTCCTCTCAGAATACTGAAGCTTTCTTT
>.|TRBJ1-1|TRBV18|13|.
CASSLVRDTEAFF
TGTGCCAGCTCACTAGTTAGGGACACTGAAGCTTTCTTT
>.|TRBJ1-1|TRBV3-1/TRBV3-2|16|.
CASSRLPPTGNTEAFF
TGTGCCAGCAGCCGCCTTCCCCCCACAGGGAACACTGAAGCTTTCTTT
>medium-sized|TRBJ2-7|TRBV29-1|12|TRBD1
CSVDRTGNEQYF
TGCAGCGTTGACAGGACAGGGAATGAGCAGTACTTC
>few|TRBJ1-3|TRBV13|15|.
CASSPPRGLGNTIYF
TGTGCCAGCAGCCCACCACGGGGTTTAGGAAACACCATATATTTT
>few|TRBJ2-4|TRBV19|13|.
CASSENGAPLQYF
TGTGCCAGTAGCGAGAACGGGGCCCCTCTTCAGTACTTC
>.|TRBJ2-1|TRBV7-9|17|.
CASSLGRWGWTYNEQFF
TGTGCCAGCAGCTTAGGTCGTTGGGGCTGGACCTACAATGAGCAGTTCTTC
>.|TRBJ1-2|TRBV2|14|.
CASSVQGLIYGYTF
TGTGCCAGCAGTGTCCAGGGGCTAATTTATGGCTACACCTTC
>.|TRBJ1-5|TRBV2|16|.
CASGLASTYSNQPQHF
TGTGCCAGCGGGTTAGCTTCTACTTATAGCAATCAGCCCCAGCATTTT
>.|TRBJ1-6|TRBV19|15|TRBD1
CASSILGQGQSPLHF
TGTGCCAGTAGTATATTAGGACAGGGGCAATCACCCCTCCACTTT
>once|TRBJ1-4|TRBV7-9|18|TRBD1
CASSLVRGVRQGNEKLFF
TGTGCCAGCAGCTTAGTCCGAGGGGTGAGACAGGGGAATGAAAAACTGTTTTTT
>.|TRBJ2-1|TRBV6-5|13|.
CASSPRLELEQFF
TGTGCCAGCAGTCCAAGACTAGAGTTAGAGCAGTTCTTC
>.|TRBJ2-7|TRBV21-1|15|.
CASSKAHSGDYEQYF
TGTGCCAGCAGCAAAGCCCACAGTGGGGACTACGAGCAGTACTTC
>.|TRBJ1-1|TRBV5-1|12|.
CASSGRGSEAFF
TGCGCCAGCAGCGGGCGGGGTTCTGAAGCTTTCTTT
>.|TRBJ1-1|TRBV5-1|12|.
CASSSAETEAFF
TGCGCCAGCAGCTCGGCGGAGACTGAAGCTTTCTTT
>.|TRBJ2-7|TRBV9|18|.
CASSRIVTAGRRIYEQYF
TGTGCCAGCAGCCGGATAGTAACGGCCGGACGTAGGATCTACGAGCAGTACTTC
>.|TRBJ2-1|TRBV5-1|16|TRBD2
CASSLGSGGPYNEQFF
TGCGCCAGCAGCTTGGGCAGCGGGGGACCGTACAATGAGCAGTTCTTC
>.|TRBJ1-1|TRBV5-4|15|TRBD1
CASSPGQVFGSEAFF
TGTGCCAGCAGTCCGGGACAGGTATTTGGTAGTGAAGCTTTCTTT